The 30 T cell receptor beta chains below were found in one sample sequenced in a study of cytomegalovirus exposure and HLA in healthy donors. Assay: immunoSEQ multiplex PCR; the TCRdb copy retains only in-frame clones and omits some. The profile shows some 130,000 clones, 85% to 90% of them singletons. The sample taken for sequencing was PBMCs. These TCRs come from a young woman in good health and CMV-seronegative.

The J gene is TRBJ2-3, the V gene TRBV6-6; D is uncertain. Germline values: CDR1 MNHNY, CDR2 SVGAGI (reference sequence). Trimming took off 4 bases at V and 6 bases at J, with 2 bases between the two ends. The CDR3 covers 10 residues. This CDR3 is CASSSDTQYF. The CDR3 DNA is TGTGCCAGCAGTTCGGATACGCAGTATTTT.

The chain is built from TRBV7-2 and TRBJ2-3; the match to TRBD2 covers 8 bases. After removal of 5 bases from V and 3 bases from J, the junction contained 7 bases not matched to a gene. Germline lookup yields CDR1 SGHTA and CDR2 FQGNSA. The CDR3 length is 15 residues. The CDR3 nucleotides are TGTGCCAGCAGCCTTAGCGGGGTCGGGACAGATACGCAGTATTTT. Residues: CASSLSGVGTDTQYF.

This CDR3 is CASSLTQKNSPLHF. Written as DNA, the CDR3 is TGTGCCAGCAGCTTAACACAGAAAAATTCACCCCTCCACTTT. J is TRBJ1-6 and V is TRBV7-8; no firm D call. V was trimmed by 2 bases and J by 7 bases, leaving 9 bases between them. The CDR3 consists of 14 residues. Germline CDR1 SGHVS, CDR2 FQNEAQ.

The rearrangement uses TRBV5-5 and TRBJ1-1, with TRBD1 as a possible D gene (6 bases). CDR1 and CDR2 (germline): SGHKS, YYEKEE (reference sequence). This CDR3 is 13 amino acids long. Trimming removed 1 base at V and 6 bases at J, with 10 bases between. The CDR3 here is CASSLTGTPEAFF. CDR3 sequence (DNA): TGTGCCAGCAGCTTGACAGGGACCCCTGAAGCTTTCTTT.

This chain links TRBV28 with TRBJ1-4; 11 bases line up with TRBD1. CDR3 length equals 17 residues. Trimming cost V 4 bases and J 7 bases; bases outside gene matches: 11. The germline V gene encodes CDR1 MDHEN and CDR2 SYDVKM. CDR3 DNA: TGTGCCAGCAGTTACTCTACACCGGGGACAGGGGGTGAAAAACTGTTTTTT. Translation: CASSYSTPGTGGEKLFF.

This sequence joins TRBV9 and TRBJ2-3; a possible D gene is TRBD2 (7 bases). The CDR3 is made up of 15 amino acids. Germline values: CDR1 SGDLS, CDR2 YYNGEE. V was clipped by 3 bases and J by 4 bases, with 15 bases between them. This CDR3 is CASSARGARADTQYF. The CDR3 DNA reads TGTGCCAGCAGCGCCCGGGGGGCCCGGGCAGATACGCAGTATTTT.

The genes are TRBV29-1 and TRBJ2-1; D possibly corresponds to TRBD1 (5 bases). The CDR3 extends over 14 amino acids. Deletions cut 0 bases from V and 7 bases from J, with 13 bases between. CDR1 and CDR2 from the germline V gene are SQVTM and ANQGSEA. CDR3 sequence: CSVEESGKLNEQFF. The CDR3, as DNA: TGCAGCGTTGAAGAATCAGGGAAGTTAAATGAGCAGTTCTTC.

V and J are TRBV5-4 and TRBJ1-1; tentative D call: TRBD1 (5 bases). The CDR3 spans 14 residues. V lost 4 bases and J 2 bases, leaving 12 bases between the germline ends. Germline CDR1 reads SGHNT; CDR2 reads YYREEE (reference sequence). In nucleotides, the CDR3 is TGTGCCAGCAGCCCCAGGGATGCAAACACTGAAGCTTTCTTT. Translated, it gives CASSPRDANTEAFF.

The V and J genes are TRBV7-9 and TRBJ2-3; D unresolved. Germline-derived CDR1 and CDR2 are SEHNR and FQNEAQ (reference sequence). Trimming pared 2 bases from V and 12 bases from J, leaving 15 bases between. The length of the CDR3 is 13 residues. In nucleotides, the CDR3 is TGTGCCAGCAGCTTAACATCGTCTTACCCACAGTATTTT. As protein: CASSLTSSYPQYF.

V is TRBV9 and J is TRBJ1-5; no clear D gene. The germline CDR1 and CDR2 sequences are SGDLS and YYNGEE. The ends were cut back, 1 base at V and 2 bases at J, with 13 bases in the middle. The CDR3 sequence is 16 residues long. CDR3: CASSVQPEVGNQPQHF. Here the CDR3 DNA reads TGTGCCAGCAGCGTACAGCCGGAGGTCGGCAATCAGCCCCAGCATTTT.

The chain has TRBV7-3 and TRBJ1-3; no firm D call. Trimming shortened V by 5 bases and J by 4 bases, and 12 bases separated the two germline ends. This CDR3 contains 14 residues. Per the germline V gene, CDR1 is SGHTA and CDR2 is FQGTGA. The CDR3 here is CASSQSGRGNTIYF. CDR3 DNA sequence: TGTGCCAGCAGCCAGTCGGGTAGAGGAAACACCATATATTTT.

The chain has TRBV21-1 and TRBJ1-2; whether TRBD1, the table's D call, matches the DNA was not checked. TRBV21-1 is a known pseudogene. The CDR3 is 19 residues long. DNA for the CDR3: TGTGCCAGCAGCAAATTCGGACCTAAACAGGGTAATAGGTACTATGGCTACACCTTC. Protein sequence: CASSKFGPKQGNRYYGYTF.

CDR3: CASSAGTKKADEQFF. CDR3 in DNA: TGTGCCAGCAGTGCCGGGACAAAGAAAGCGGATGAGCAGTTCTTC. The chain has TRBV6-1 and TRBJ2-1; D may be TRBD1 (6 bases). Between the trimmed V and J ends, which lost 4 bases and 8 bases, there was a span of 18 bases. This CDR3 has 15 residues. The V gene's germline CDR1 is MNHNS and CDR2 SASEGT.

This chain joins TRBV4-1 and TRBJ2-6; 9 bases are a match to TRBD1. Germline V CDR1 and CDR2: MGHRA, YSYEKL. With 4 bases clipped from V and 4 bases from J, the junction kept 11 bases outside the gene matches. CDR3 size: 18 residues. CDR3 loop: CASSLPRDRVYGANVLTF. CDR3 DNA: TGCGCCAGCAGCCTACCCCGGGACAGGGTGTACGGGGCCAACGTCCTGACTTTC.

V and J are TRBV6-5 and TRBJ2-1; possible D gene TRBD1, 6 bases. Trimming removed 2 bases from V and 4 bases from J, with 15 bases in between. The V gene's germline CDR1 is MNHEY and CDR2 SVGAGI. CDR3 length: 16 amino acids. CDR3 in DNA: TGTGCCAGCAGTTACACGGGACAACCCCAATACAATGAGCAGTTCTTC. Its protein is CASSYTGQPQYNEQFF.

The chain uses TRBV21-1 and TRBJ1-1; the D call in the table, TRBD1, was not verified against the DNA. TRBV21-1 is designated a pseudogene. This CDR3 is 14 amino acids long. The CDR3: CASNDRQMNTEAFF. CDR3 sequence (DNA): TGTGCCAGCAACGATAGACAGATGAACACTGAAGCTTTCTTT.

The gene calls are TRBV5-4 and TRBJ1-2; D is possibly TRBD1 (6 bases). Per the germline V gene, CDR1 is SGHNT and CDR2 is YYREEE (reference sequence). The CDR3 runs 13 residues. The V end was cut by 4 bases, the J end by 8 bases, with 15 bases between. The DNA for the CDR3 is TGTGCCAGCAGCAGCGCTAACAGGGAGGGCTACACCTTC. Translated, it gives CASSSANREGYTF.

The V gene is TRBV6-1, the J gene TRBJ1-5, with unresolved D. Trimming cost V 3 bases and J 14 bases, with 8 bases left between them. Germline V gene sequence: CDR1 MNHNS, CDR2 SASEGT. The CDR3 is made up of 10 amino acids. CDR3 in amino acids: CASSDSVEHF. Written as DNA, the CDR3 is TGTGCCAGCAGTGACTCGGTTGAGCATTTT.

The rearrangement joins TRBV7-6 to TRBJ2-1; D is uncertain. Trimming removed 1 base from V and 9 bases from J, with 16 bases in between. The CDR3 extends over 15 amino acids. The germline gives CDR1 SGHVS, CDR2 FNYEAQ. DNA for the CDR3: TGTGCCAGCAGCTTAGGTCGAATGGCTTTCAGTGAGCAGTTCTTC. Translation: CASSLGRMAFSEQFF.

The rearrangement joins TRBV5-1 to TRBJ1-1, with TRBD1 matching 7 bases. The CDR3 consists of 12 residues. Looked up from germline, CDR1 is SGHRS and CDR2 is YFSETQ. Losses at the gene ends were 0 bases for V and 11 bases for J; bases not matched to a gene: 4. The CDR3 is CASSLEGAQAFF. As DNA, the CDR3 is TGCGCCAGCAGCTTGGAGGGGGCGCAGGCTTTCTTT.

This clone occurred once. CDR3: CASSLWTSGPTDTQYF. The CDR3 nucleotides are TGTGCCAGCAGTTTGTGGACTAGCGGCCCCACAGATACGCAGTATTTT. This sequence joins TRBV9 and TRBJ2-3, with TRBD2 identical over 10 bases. Per the germline V gene, CDR1 is SGDLS and CDR2 is YYNGEE. There are 16 residues in the CDR3. V shed 5 bases and J 2 bases; nucleotides not matched to a gene: 8.

The chain recombines TRBV9 with TRBJ1-5, with 8 bases matching TRBD1. Germline V CDR1 and CDR2: SGDLS, YYNGEE. This CDR3 region has 14 residues. The ends lost 0 bases at V and 11 bases at J; junction bases unmatched: 7. The CDR3 bases are TGTGCCAGCAGCGTAGGGACAGGGAAGGGAGCCCAGCATTTT. Residues: CASSVGTGKGAQHF.

This rearrangement joins TRBV7-3 to TRBJ1-1; no definite D call. The CDR3 runs to 14 residues. Germline CDR1 reads SGHTA; CDR2 reads FQGTGA. Trimming cost V 5 bases and J 1 base, with 11 bases left between them. CDR3 residues: CASSLGRGNTEAFF. CDR3 sequence (DNA): TGTGCCAGCAGCCTGGGCCGGGGGAACACTGAAGCTTTCTTT.

The genes are TRBV7-2 and TRBJ2-1; perhaps TRBD1 as D (6 bases). The germline gives CDR1 SGHTA, CDR2 FQGNSA. Trimming shortened V by 5 bases and J by 7 bases, and 18 bases separated the two germline ends. This CDR3 has 15 amino acids. The CDR3 DNA reads TGTGCCAGCAGCCCCCAGATACTCACAGGGAATGAGCAGTTCTTC. Amino acid sequence: CASSPQILTGNEQFF.

V gene TRBV6-1 combines with J gene TRBJ2-1; D is possibly TRBD2 (5 bases). The V gene lost 3 bases and the J gene lost 10 bases, with 16 bases spanning the gap. The CDR3 length is 14 residues. CDR1 and CDR2 (germline): MNHNS, SASEGT. CDR3 residues: CASSESPASREQFF. Here the CDR3 DNA reads TGTGCCAGCAGTGAGTCCCCAGCTAGCCGCGAGCAGTTCTTC.

The chain joins TRBV9 to TRBJ2-4, with D unresolved. The CDR3 extends over 15 amino acids. Germline values: CDR1 SGDLS, CDR2 YYNGEE. V lost 3 bases to trimming and J lost 7 bases, with 17 bases between them. The CDR3 protein is CASSAIGEWRNIQYF. The CDR3 nucleotides are TGTGCCAGCAGCGCGATCGGTGAATGGCGGAACATTCAGTACTTC.

V is TRBV29-1 and J is TRBJ1-5; possible D gene TRBD1, 6 bases. This CDR3 has 13 amino acids. Germline V lookup: CDR1 SQVTM, CDR2 ANQGSEA. Trimming took 3 bases from V and 5 from J, leaving 11 bases between them. The CDR3 region is CSVEGGGDQPQHF. The CDR3 DNA sequence: TGCAGCGTTGAGGGCGGGGGCGATCAGCCCCAGCATTTT.

V gene TRBV5-4 combines with J gene TRBJ1-2, with TRBD1 identical over 12 bases. V lost 4 bases, J lost 8 bases, and 6 bases stayed unmatched. CDR1 and CDR2 from the germline V gene are SGHNT and YYREEE (reference sequence). The CDR3 has 14 amino acids. DNA of the CDR3: TGTGCCAGCAGCCGGGGACAGGGGGCGCTGGGCTACACCTTC. As protein: CASSRGQGALGYTF. Drawing the rest from reference TRBV5-4 and TRBJ1-2, the complete variable domain is ETGVTQSPTHLIKTRGQQVTLRCSSQSGHNTVSWYQQALGQGPQFIFQYYREEENGRGNFPPRFSGLQFPNYSSELNVNALELDDSALYLCASSRGQGALGYTFGSGTRLTVV.

The rearrangement links TRBV5-1 to TRBJ1-6, with D possibly being TRBD1 (5 bases). V shed 0 bases and J shed 7 bases, with 17 bases lying between them. The CDR3 loop spans 17 amino acids. Germline loops: CDR1 SGHRS, CDR2 YFSETQ. In nucleotides, the CDR3 is TGCGCCAGCAGCTTGGGGCGGGAGGGACGTATGAATTCACCCCTCCACTTT. This gives the protein CASSLGREGRMNSPLHF.

In this sample, this clone turned up once. The chain is built from TRBV5-4 and TRBJ1-1; possibly TRBD1 for D (5 bases). Trimming removed 0 bases at V and 4 bases at J, with 13 bases between. CDR1 SGHNT and CDR2 YYREEE come from the germline V gene (reference sequence). The CDR3 is 15 residues long. CDR3 in amino acids: CASSLVGGMSTEAFF. Written as DNA, the CDR3 is TGTGCCAGCAGCTTGGTGGGGGGGATGAGCACTGAAGCTTTCTTT.